This T cell receptor (beta chain) was obtained from a study of T cell repertoires in cytomegalovirus infection. Study information: CMV epitopes used comprised recently identified HLA-C-restricted ones and well-studied HLA-B-restricted ones. It can be stated that public TCR beta signatures indicated CMV infection as well as a matching HLA type.

Study-wide points: HLA-C-restricted CMV-specific TCR beta clonotypes prevailed in the ex vivo response. There were carriers of CMV plus the relevant HLA, and cumulative public TCR beta family frequency identified them.

Per the germline V gene, CDR1 is MNHGY and CDR2 is SAAAGT. CDR3 size: 13 residues. Deletions cut 2 bases from V and 7 bases from J, with 6 bases between. This clonotype has a single count. Its antigen is as yet unknown. MiXCR, applied by TCRdb to the reads, yields one record per CDR3 protein. The top ten hold about two thirds of the sample, which has 90,000 to 120,000 distinct CDR3 sequences, 42% seen once. This chain joins TRBV6-8 and TRBJ1-6; no firm D call. This specimen consisted of CD8+ T cells from cultured PBMCs, obtained from culture after CMV antigen stimulation. The receptor was isolated from a human donor in good health (CMV status not recorded). Some clones in this sample may be carry-over from other donors' samples. The CDR3 here is CASSYGENSPLHF. CDR3 nucleotide sequence: TGTGCCAGCAGTTACGGGGAGAATTCACCCCTCCACTTT.